This TCR beta chain was obtained from a study of T and B cells in COVID-19 patients. Each TRB amplification used roughly 240-550 ng of genomic DNA from blood. TRB rearrangements were amplified by multiplex PCR with BIOMED2 TRB-A/B primers. TCRdb passed the multiplex PCR reads through MiXCR, listing each CDR3 protein once. The table lists about 16,000 distinct CDR3 sequences, roughly 29% of them singletons, with 2.5% to 4% in the top ten. This CDR3 contains 18 residues. Unmatched junction bases numbered 7, after V lost 0 bases and J lost 0 bases. In germline, CDR1 is SGHDT, CDR2 YYEEEE. This clonotype was found a few times.

V usage is TRBV5-6 and J usage is TRBJ1-5, with TRBD1 matching over 9 bases. The origin of this receptor is a human donor who had recovered from COVID-19. The specimen was blood. The CDR3 DNA follows: TGTGCCAGCAGCTTGGCTGACAGGGGGTATTATAGCAATCAGCCCCAGCATTTT. Amino acids: CASSLADRGYYSNQPQHF.